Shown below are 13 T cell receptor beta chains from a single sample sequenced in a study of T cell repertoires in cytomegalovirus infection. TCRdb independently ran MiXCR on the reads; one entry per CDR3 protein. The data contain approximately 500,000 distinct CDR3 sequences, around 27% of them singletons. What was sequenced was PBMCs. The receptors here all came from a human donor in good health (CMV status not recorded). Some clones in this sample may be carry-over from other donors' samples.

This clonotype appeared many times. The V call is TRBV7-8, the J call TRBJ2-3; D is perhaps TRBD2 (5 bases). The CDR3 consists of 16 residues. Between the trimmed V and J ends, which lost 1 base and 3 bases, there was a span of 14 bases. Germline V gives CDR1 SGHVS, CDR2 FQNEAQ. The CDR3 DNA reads TGTGCCAGCAGCTTAGTGGTGGGAGTGAAGACAGATACGCAGTATTTT. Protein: CASSLVVGVKTDTQYF.

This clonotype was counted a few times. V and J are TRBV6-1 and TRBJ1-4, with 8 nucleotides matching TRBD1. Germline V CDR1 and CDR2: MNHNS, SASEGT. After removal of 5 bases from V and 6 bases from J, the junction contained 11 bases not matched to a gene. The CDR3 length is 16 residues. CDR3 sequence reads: CASSTFAGGADEKLFF. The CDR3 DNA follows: TGTGCCAGCAGTACATTCGCAGGGGGCGCCGATGAAAAACTGTTTTTT.

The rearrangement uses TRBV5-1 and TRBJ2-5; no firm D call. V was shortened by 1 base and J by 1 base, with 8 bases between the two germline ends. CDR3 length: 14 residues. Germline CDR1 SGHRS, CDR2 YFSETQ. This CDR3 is CASSLSPGQETQYF. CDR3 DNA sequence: TGCGCCAGCAGCTTGTCCCCAGGCCAAGAGACCCAGTACTTC.

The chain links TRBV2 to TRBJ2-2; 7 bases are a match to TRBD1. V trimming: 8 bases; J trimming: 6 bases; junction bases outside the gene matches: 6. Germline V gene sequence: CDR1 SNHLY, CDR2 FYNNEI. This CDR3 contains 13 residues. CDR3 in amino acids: CASQQGLPGELFF. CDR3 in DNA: TGTGCCAGCCAACAGGGGTTGCCCGGGGAGCTGTTTTTT.

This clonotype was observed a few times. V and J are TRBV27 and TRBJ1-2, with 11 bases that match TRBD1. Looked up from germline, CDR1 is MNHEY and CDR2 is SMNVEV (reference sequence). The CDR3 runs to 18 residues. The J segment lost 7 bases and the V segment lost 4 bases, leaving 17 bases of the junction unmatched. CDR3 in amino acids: CASSSVRTGGGISGGYTF. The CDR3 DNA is TGTGCCAGCAGTTCCGTGAGGACAGGGGGCGGAATATCGGGTGGCTACACCTTC.

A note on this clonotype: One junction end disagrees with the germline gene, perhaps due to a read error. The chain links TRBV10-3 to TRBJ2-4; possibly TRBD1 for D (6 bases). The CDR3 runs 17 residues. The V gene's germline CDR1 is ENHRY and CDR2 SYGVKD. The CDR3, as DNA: TGTGCCATCGGTGAGCTCACTTTACGGGACACAGGGAACATTCAGTACTTC. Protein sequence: CAIGELTLRDTGNIQYF.

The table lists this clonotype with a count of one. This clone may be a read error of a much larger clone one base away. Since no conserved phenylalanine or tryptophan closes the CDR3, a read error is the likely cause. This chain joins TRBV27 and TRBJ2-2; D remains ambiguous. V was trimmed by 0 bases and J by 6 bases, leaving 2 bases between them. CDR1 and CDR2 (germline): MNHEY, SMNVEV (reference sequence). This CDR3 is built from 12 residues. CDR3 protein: CASSLSSGELFY. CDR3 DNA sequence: TGTGCCAGCAGTTTATCGTCCGGGGAGCTGTTTTAT.

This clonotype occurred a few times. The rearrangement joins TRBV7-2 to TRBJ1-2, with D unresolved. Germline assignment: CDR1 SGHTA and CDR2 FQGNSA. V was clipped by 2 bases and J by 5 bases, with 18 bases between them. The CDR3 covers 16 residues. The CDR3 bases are TGTGCCAGCAGCTTATTTTTAGGACTCTCGGGGTATGGCTACACCTTC. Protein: CASSLFLGLSGYGYTF.

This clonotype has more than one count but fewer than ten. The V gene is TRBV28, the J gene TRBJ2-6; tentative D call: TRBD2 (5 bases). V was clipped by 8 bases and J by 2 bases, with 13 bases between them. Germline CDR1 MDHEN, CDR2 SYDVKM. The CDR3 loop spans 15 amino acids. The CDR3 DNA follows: TGTGCCAGCCTATCCCCGGGAACTGGGGCCAACGTCCTGACTTTC. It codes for CASLSPGTGANVLTF.

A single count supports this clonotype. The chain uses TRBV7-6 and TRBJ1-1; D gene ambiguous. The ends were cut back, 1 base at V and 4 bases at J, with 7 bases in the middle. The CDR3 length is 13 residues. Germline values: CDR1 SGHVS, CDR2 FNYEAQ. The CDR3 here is CASSLEIRTEAFF. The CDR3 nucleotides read TGTGCCAGCAGCTTAGAGATCCGCACTGAAGCTTTCTTT.

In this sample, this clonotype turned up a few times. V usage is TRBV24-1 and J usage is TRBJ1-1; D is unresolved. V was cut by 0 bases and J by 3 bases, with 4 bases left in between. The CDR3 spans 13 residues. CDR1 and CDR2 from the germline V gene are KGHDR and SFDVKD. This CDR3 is CATSDLYDTEAFF. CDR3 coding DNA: TGTGCCACCAGTGATTTGTACGACACTGAAGCTTTCTTT.

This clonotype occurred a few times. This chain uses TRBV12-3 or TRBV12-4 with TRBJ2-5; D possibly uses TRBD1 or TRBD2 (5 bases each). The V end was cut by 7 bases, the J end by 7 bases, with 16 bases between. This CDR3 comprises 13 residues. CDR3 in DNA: TGTGCCAGCACTCTACTGGGGGTGGGGACCCAGTACTTC. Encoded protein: CASTLLGVGTQYF.

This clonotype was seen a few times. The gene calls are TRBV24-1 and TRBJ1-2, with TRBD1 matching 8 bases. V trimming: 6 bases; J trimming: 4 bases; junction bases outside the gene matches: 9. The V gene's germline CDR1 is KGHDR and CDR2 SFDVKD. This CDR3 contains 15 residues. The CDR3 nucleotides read TGTGCCACCAGTACCATCCAGGGGGCTGGCTATGGCTACACCTTC. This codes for CATSTIQGAGYGYTF.